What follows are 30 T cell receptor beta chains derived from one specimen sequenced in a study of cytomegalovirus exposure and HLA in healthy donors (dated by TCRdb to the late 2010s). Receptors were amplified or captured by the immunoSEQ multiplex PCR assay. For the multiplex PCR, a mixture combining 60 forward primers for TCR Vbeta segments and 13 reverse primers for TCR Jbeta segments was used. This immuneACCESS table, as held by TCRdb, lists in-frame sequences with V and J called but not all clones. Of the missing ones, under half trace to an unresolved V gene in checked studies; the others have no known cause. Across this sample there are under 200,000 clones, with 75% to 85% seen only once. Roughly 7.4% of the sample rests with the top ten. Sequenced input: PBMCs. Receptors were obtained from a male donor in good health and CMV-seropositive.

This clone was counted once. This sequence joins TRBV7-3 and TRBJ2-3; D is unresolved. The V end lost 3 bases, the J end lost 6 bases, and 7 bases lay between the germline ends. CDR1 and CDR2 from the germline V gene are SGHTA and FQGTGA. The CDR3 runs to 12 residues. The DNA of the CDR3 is TGTGCCAGCAGCTTCTCCGGGGATACGCAGTATTTT. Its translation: CASSFSGDTQYF.

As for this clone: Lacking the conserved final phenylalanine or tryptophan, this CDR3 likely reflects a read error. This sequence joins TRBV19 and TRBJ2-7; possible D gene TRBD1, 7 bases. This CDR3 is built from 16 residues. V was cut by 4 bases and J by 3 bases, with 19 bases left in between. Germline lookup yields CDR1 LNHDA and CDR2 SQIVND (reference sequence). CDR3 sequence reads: CASSTGLDRKRYEQYL. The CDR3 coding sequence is TGTGCCAGTAGTACGGGACTGGACAGGAAACGCTACGAGCAGTACCTC.

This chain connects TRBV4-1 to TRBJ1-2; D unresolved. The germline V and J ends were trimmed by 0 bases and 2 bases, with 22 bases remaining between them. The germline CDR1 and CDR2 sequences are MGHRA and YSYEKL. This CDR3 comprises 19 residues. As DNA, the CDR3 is TGCGCCAGCAGCCAAGATCCCAGTCGAACTCGACGGGAGAACTATGGCTACACCTTC. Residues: CASSQDPSRTRRENYGYTF.

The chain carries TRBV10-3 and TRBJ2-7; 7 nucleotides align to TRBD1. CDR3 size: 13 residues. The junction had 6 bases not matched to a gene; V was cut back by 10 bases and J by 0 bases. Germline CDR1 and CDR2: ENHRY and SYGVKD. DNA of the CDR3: TGTGCCACAGGGGGTTCTAACTCCTACGAGCAGTACTTC. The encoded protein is CATGGSNSYEQYF.

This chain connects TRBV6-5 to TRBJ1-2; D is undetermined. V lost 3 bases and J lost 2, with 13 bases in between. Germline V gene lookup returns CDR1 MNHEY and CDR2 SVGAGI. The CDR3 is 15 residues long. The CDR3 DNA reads TGTGCCAGCAGTTATCGGTCAGGATTAAACTATGGCTACACCTTC. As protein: CASSYRSGLNYGYTF.

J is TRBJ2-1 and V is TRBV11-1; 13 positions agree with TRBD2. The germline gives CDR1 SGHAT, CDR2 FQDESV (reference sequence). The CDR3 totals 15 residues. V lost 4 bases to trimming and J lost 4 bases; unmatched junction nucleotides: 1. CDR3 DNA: TGTGCCAGCAGCTCGGGACTAGCGGGGTACAATGAGCAGTTCTTC. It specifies CASSSGLAGYNEQFF.

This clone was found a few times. CDR3 region: CASSRGDSRTYEQYF. In DNA, the CDR3 is TGCGCCAGCAGTCGGGGGGACAGTCGTACCTACGAGCAGTACTTC. The chain recombines TRBV23-1 with TRBJ2-7; perhaps TRBD1 as D (7 bases). TRBV23-1 falls under the ORF class, with uncertain function. There are 15 residues in the CDR3. Trimming shortened V by 4 bases and J by 2 bases, and 15 bases separated the two germline ends.

The CDR3 DNA follows: TGTGCCAGCAGCCTCGGGACTAGCGGGGGCAGCACAGATACGCAGTATTTT. It yields the protein CASSLGTSGGSTDTQYF. The rearrangement joins TRBV9 to TRBJ2-3; TRBD2 matches 14 bases. Per germline, CDR1 SGDLS and CDR2 YYNGEE. The CDR3 is 17 residues long. V trimming: 4 bases; J trimming: 0 bases; junction bases outside the gene matches: 4.

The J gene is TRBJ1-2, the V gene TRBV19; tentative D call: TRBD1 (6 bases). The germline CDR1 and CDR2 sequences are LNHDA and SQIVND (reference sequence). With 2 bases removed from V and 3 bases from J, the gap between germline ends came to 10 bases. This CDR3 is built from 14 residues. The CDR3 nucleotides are TGTGCCAGTAGTATACAGGGGAACCACTATGGCTACACCTTC. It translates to CASSIQGNHYGYTF.

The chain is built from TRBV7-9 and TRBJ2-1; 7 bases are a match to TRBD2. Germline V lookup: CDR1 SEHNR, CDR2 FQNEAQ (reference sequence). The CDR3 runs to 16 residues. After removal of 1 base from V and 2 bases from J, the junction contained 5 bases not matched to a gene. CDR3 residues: CASSLGFAGAYNEQFF. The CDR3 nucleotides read TGTGCCAGCAGCTTAGGCTTTGCGGGGGCCTACAATGAGCAGTTCTTC.

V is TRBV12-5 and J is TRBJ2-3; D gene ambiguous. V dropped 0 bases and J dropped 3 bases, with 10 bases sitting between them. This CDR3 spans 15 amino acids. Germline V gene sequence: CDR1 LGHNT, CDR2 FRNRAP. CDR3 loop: CASGLVRRMTDTQYF. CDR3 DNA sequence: TGTGCTAGTGGTTTGGTAAGGCGGATGACAGATACGCAGTATTTT.

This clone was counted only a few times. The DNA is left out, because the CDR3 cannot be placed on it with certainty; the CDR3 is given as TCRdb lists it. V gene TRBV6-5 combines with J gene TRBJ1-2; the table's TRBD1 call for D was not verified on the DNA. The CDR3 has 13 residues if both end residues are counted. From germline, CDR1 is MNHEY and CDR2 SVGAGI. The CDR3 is CASSRVGQGSGTF.

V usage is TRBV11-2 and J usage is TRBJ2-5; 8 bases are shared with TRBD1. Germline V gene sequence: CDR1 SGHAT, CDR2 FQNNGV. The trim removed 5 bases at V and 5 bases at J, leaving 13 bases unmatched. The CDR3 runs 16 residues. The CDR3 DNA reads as TGTGCCAGCAGCCTCGGGACAGGAAGGCTTTCTGAGACCCAGTACTTC. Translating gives CASSLGTGRLSETQYF.

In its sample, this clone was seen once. The CDR3 nucleotides read TGTGCCAGCACCTCCGGGACTCAGTCACCCCTCCACTTT. Protein sequence: CASTSGTQSPLHF. This chain connects TRBV6-6 to TRBJ1-6, with a weak D call TRBD1 (5 bases). Germline V CDR1 and CDR2: MNHNY, SVGAGI (reference sequence). The CDR3 has 13 amino acids. Trimming stripped 7 bases from V and 10 bases from J, with 14 bases between.

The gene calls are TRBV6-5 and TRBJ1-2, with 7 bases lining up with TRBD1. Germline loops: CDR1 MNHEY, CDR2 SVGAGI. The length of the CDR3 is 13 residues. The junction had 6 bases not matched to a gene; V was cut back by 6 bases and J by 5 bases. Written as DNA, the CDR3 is TGTGCCAGCAGACAGGGGACGTTGTATGGCTACACCTTC. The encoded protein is CASRQGTLYGYTF.

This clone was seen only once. CDR3 sequence reads: CASSPQTGEAPEAFF. The DNA for the CDR3 is TGTGCCAGCAGCCCGCAAACAGGTGAAGCCCCTGAAGCTTTCTTT. This rearrangement joins TRBV7-9 to TRBJ1-1; perhaps TRBD1 as D (5 bases). The CDR3 has 15 residues. Germline V gives CDR1 SEHNR, CDR2 FQNEAQ (reference sequence). Trimming cost V 5 bases and J 6 bases, with 19 bases left between them.

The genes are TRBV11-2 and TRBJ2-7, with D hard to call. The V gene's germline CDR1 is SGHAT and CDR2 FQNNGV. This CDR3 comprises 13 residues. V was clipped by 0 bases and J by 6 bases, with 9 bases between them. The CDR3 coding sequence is TGTGCCAGCAGCTTAGAAACCCGGAGCGAGCAGTACTTC. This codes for CASSLETRSEQYF.

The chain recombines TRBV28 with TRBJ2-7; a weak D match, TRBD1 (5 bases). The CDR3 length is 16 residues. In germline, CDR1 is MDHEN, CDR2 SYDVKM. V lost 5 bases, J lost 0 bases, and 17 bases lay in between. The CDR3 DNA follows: TGTGCCAGCAGTCAAGTTGCCAGGGTAACCTCCTACGAGCAGTACTTC. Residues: CASSQVARVTSYEQYF.

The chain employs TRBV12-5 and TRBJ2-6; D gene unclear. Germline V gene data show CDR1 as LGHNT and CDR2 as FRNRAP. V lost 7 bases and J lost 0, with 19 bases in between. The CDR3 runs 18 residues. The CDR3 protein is CASASRIQSSSGANVLTF. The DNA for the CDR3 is TGTGCTAGTGCCTCACGCATACAGTCATCCTCTGGGGCCAACGTCCTGACTTTC.

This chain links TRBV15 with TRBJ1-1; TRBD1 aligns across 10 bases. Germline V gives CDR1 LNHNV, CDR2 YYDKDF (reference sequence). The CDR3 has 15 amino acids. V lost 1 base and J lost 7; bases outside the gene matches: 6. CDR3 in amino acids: CATSRAWDRGHEAFF. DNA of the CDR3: TGTGCCACCAGCAGAGCCTGGGACAGGGGACATGAAGCTTTCTTT. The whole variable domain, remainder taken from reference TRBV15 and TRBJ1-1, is DAMVIQNPRYQVTQFGKPVTLSCSQTLNHNVMYWYQQKSSQAPKLLFHYYDKDFNNEADTPDNFQSRRPNTSFCFLDIRSPGLGDTAMYLCATSRAWDRGHEAFFGQGTRLTVV.

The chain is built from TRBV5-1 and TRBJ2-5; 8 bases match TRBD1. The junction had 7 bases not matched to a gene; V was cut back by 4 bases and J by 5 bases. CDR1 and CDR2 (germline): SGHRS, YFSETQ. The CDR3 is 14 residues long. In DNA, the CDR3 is TGCGCCAGCAGCCCGGACAGGGCGGGGGAGACCCAGTACTTC. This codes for CASSPDRAGETQYF.

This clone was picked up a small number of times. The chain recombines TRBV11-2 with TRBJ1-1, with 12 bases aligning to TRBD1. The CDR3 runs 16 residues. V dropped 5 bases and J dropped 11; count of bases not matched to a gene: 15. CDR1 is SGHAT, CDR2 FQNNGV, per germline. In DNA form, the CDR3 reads TGTGCCAGCAGCGAGCCTTCCCGGGACAGGGGGCGGGGGGCTTTCTTT. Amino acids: CASSEPSRDRGRGAFF.

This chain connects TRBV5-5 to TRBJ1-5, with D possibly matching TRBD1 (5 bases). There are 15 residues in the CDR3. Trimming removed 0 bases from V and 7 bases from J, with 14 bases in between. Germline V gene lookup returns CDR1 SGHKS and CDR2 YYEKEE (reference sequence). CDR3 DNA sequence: TGTGCCAGCAGCTTGGCCCAGGGAAGGCGGCAGCCCCAGCATTTT. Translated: CASSLAQGRRQPQHF.

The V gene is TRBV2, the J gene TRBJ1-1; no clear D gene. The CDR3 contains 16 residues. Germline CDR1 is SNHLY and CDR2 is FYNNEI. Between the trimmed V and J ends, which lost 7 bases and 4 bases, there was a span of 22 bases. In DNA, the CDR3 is TGTGCCAGCATCCTAAGTGAGGGTTTAGGGTCCACTGAAGCTTTCTTT. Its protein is CASILSEGLGSTEAFF.

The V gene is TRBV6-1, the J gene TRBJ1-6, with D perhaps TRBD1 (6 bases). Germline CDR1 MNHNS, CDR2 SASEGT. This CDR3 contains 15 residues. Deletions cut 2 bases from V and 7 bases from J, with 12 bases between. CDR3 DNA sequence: TGTGCCAGCAGTGAACTGGGGGGGCTGAATTCACCCCTCCACTTT. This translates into CASSELGGLNSPLHF.

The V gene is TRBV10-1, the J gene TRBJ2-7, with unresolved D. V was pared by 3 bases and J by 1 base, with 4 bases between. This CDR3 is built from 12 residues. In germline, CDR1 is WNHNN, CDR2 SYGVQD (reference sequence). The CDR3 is CASSDNSYEQYF. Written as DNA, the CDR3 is TGCGCCAGCAGTGACAATTCCTACGAGCAGTACTTC.

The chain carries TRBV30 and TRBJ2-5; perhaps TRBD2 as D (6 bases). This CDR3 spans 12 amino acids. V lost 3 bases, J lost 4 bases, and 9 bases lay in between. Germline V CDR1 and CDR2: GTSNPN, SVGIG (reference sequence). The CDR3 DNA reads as TGTGCCTGGAGGGGACTGGGAGAGACCCAGTACTTC. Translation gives CAWRGLGETQYF.

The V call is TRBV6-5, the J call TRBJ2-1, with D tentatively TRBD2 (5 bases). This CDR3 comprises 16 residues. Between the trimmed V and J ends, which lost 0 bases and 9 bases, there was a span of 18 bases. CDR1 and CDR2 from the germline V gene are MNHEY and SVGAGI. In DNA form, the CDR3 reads TGTGCCAGCAGTTACTCGCAGAGAGAAGGAGGAGGTGAGCAGTTCTTC. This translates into CASSYSQREGGGEQFF.

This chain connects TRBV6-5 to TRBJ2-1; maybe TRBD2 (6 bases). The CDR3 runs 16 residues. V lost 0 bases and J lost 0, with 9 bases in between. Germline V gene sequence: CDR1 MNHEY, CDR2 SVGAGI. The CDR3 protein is CASSYSAGSSYNEQFF. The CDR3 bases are TGTGCCAGCAGTTACTCTGCGGGGAGCTCCTACAATGAGCAGTTCTTC.

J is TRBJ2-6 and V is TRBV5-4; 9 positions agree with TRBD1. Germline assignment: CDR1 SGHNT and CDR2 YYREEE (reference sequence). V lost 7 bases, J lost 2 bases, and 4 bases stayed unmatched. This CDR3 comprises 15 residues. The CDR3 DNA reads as TGTGCCAGCGAGAACAGGGGGCCTGGGGCCAACGTCCTGACTTTC. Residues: CASENRGPGANVLTF.